The present TCR beta chain was sequenced within a study of blood T cell repertoires in COVID-19. Whole-study context: The samples span acute and convalescent COVID-19 from the United States, Italy and Spain. T cells, B-cell-depleted T cells, or PBMCs provided the cDNA or gDNA that served as material.

Followed over time, Seattle patients had been enrolled while infection was active. The CDR3 totals 19 residues. The germline CDR1 and CDR2 sequences are MNHEY and SMNVEV (reference sequence). The J segment lost 2 bases and the V segment lost 5 bases, leaving 14 bases of the junction unmatched. Generated by immunoSEQ multiplex PCR, the TCRdb table keeps only in-frame clones and is missing some. The profile covers about 140,000 clones, with around 84% appearing a single time and 8% to 9% taken by the ten largest. The sequence came from a man younger than 40 with COVID-19, enrolled during active disease. Sequencing was performed on peripheral blood. J is TRBJ2-3 and V is TRBV27, with 12 bases fitting TRBD2. CDR3 nucleotides: TGTGCCAGCAGTACTAGCGGGAGGTCTCTGGGGGGATTCACAGATACGCAGTATTTT. Amino acid sequence: CASSTSGRSLGGFTDTQYF.